These 30 T cell receptor beta chains were all obtained from the same sample, sequenced in a study of cytomegalovirus exposure and HLA in healthy donors. The study ran its PCR with 60 Vbeta and 13 Jbeta primers. Libraries were prepared by immunoSEQ multiplex PCR; TCRdb keeps only in-frame clonotypes and omits some of them. This sample has approximately 170,000 clones; approximately 71% occur once, and the top ten carry roughly 1.4%. The material sequenced was PBMCs. The receptor set was obtained from a man in his fifties in good health and CMV-seronegative.

The chain is built from TRBV11-2 and TRBJ1-1, with 11 positions matching TRBD1. The CDR3 totals 14 residues. With V trimmed by 5 bases and J by 5 bases, 4 bases remained unmatched. The germline V gene encodes CDR1 SGHAT and CDR2 FQNNGV. CDR3 sequence reads: CASSRTGGATEAFF. In DNA form, the CDR3 reads TGTGCCAGCAGCAGGACAGGGGGCGCGACTGAAGCTTTCTTT.

This clone was picked up a small number of times. The rearrangement uses TRBV2 and TRBJ1-6; D is possibly TRBD1 (5 bases). The germline CDR1 and CDR2 sequences are SNHLY and FYNNEI. Deletions cut 5 bases from V and 2 bases from J, with 16 bases between. The CDR3 runs 17 residues. CDR3 sequence reads: CASSFRDSGPYNSPLHF. CDR3 in DNA: TGTGCCAGCAGTTTCCGGGACTCCGGACCCTATAATTCACCCCTCCACTTT.

This clone was seen a handful of times. This rearrangement joins TRBV14 to TRBJ2-7, with TRBD1 matching 8 bases. Trimming removed 5 bases from V and 0 bases from J; junction bases left unmatched: 0. The CDR3 consists of 13 residues. Germline V lookup: CDR1 SGHDN, CDR2 FVKESK. As DNA, the CDR3 is TGTGCCAGCAGCGGACAGGGCTCCTACGAGCAGTACTTC. Translation: CASSGQGSYEQYF.

This rearrangement joins TRBV4-3 to TRBJ2-3; 8 bases line up with TRBD2. The V segment lost 1 base and the J segment 1 base; nucleotides outside the gene matches: 4. The length of the CDR3 is 16 residues. Germline-derived CDR1 and CDR2 are LGHNA and YSLEER. Here the CDR3 reads CASSQGTRGGTDTQYF. The CDR3 DNA is TGCGCCAGCAGCCAAGGAACGCGGGGGGGCACAGATACGCAGTATTTT.

V and J are TRBV7-2 and TRBJ2-1; D is possibly TRBD2 (6 bases). With 7 bases removed from V and 3 bases from J, the gap between germline ends came to 16 bases. This CDR3 has 15 amino acids. Germline V gene data show CDR1 as SGHTA and CDR2 as FQGNSA. CDR3 DNA: TGTGCCAGCACCTTTGACGGGGGAGGCTACAATGAGCAGTTCTTC. Translating it yields CASTFDGGGYNEQFF.

The chain has TRBV6-6 and TRBJ2-7, with 11 positions matching TRBD1. The CDR3 extends over 14 amino acids. V was clipped by 5 bases and J by 6 bases; unmatched bases: 6. CDR1 and CDR2 from the germline V gene are MNHNY and SVGAGI (reference sequence). DNA of the CDR3: TGTGCCAGCAGTCCGCCGGGGACAGGGGGCGAGCAGTACTTC. Its translation: CASSPPGTGGEQYF.

The J gene is TRBJ2-7, the V gene TRBV2; D is perhaps TRBD2 (6 bases). V dropped 6 bases and J dropped 0 bases, with 21 bases sitting between them. Germline V gene sequence: CDR1 SNHLY, CDR2 FYNNEI. This CDR3 contains 17 residues. CDR3 sequence reads: CASSVVRDFRSSYEQYF. CDR3 nucleotides: TGTGCCAGCAGCGTAGTCCGGGACTTCAGAAGCTCCTACGAGCAGTACTTC. The entire variable domain, with the rest obtained from reference TRBV2 and TRBJ2-7, is as follows: EPEVTQTPSHQVTQMGQEVILRCVPISNHLYFYWYRQILGQKVEFLVSFYNNEISEKSEIFDDQFSVERPDGSNFTLKIRSTKLEDSAMYFCASSVVRDFRSSYEQYFGPGTRLTVT.

This clone was seen a handful of times. This chain joins TRBV7-2 and TRBJ1-5, with D possibly TRBD1 on 6 matching bases. Per the germline V gene, CDR1 is SGHTA and CDR2 is FQGNSA. With 5 bases removed from V and 0 bases from J, the gap between germline ends came to 11 bases. This CDR3 is built from 15 residues. The CDR3 DNA sequence: TGTGCCAGCAGCCCTAGGGGGGGTAGCAATCAGCCCCAGCATTTT. It encodes CASSPRGGSNQPQHF.

The chain recombines TRBV2 with TRBJ1-2; 9 bases agree with TRBD1. V was pared by 5 bases and J by 8 bases, with 12 bases of the junction left unmatched. This CDR3 is 15 amino acids long. Germline V lookup: CDR1 SNHLY, CDR2 FYNNEI. CDR3 in DNA: TGTGCCAGCAGTCCCGGGACAGGGCCAATTGGGGGCTACACCTTC. Translating it yields CASSPGTGPIGGYTF.

This chain links TRBV27 with TRBJ2-5; 7 bases are a match to TRBD1. Germline CDR1 and CDR2: MNHEY and SMNVEV (reference sequence). Trimming removed 5 bases from V and 6 bases from J; junction bases left unmatched: 6. The CDR3 extends over 13 amino acids. The CDR3 sequence: CASSPGQVQTQYF. The CDR3 DNA reads as TGTGCCAGCAGTCCCGGACAGGTCCAGACCCAGTACTTC.

The V gene is TRBV2, the J gene TRBJ1-6; D possibly corresponds to TRBD1 (5 bases). With 6 bases removed from V and 11 bases from J, the gap between germline ends came to 8 bases. The CDR3 consists of 11 residues. CDR1 and CDR2 from the germline V gene are SNHLY and FYNNEI. Written as DNA, the CDR3 is TGTGCCAGCAGACAGGTCCCACCCCTCCACTTT. Amino acids: CASRQVPPLHF.

A note on this clone: Its ends do not fully match the called genes, so a read error is possible. The rearrangement links TRBV6-5 to TRBJ2-7; TRBD1 is a possible D gene (6 bases). The CDR3 is 16 amino acids. Germline CDR1 and CDR2: MNHEY and SVGAGI. CDR3: CASSYLTGYSSYEQYF. The CDR3 DNA sequence: TGTGCCAGCAGCTACTTAACAGGGTATAGCTCCTACGAGCAGTACTTC.

This clone was picked up many times. This rearrangement joins TRBV6-1 to TRBJ1-4, with D possibly matching TRBD1 (5 bases). Germline V gene data show CDR1 as MNHNS and CDR2 as SASEGT. The CDR3 has 14 residues. V lost 6 bases and J 7 bases, leaving 15 bases between the germline ends. The CDR3 region is CASRSTEASEKLFF. DNA of the CDR3: TGTGCCAGCAGGTCGACAGAGGCAAGTGAAAAACTGTTTTTT.

This clone has more than one count but fewer than ten. V gene TRBV28 combines with J gene TRBJ1-6; D possibly corresponds to TRBD1 (5 bases). The V gene's germline CDR1 is MDHEN and CDR2 SYDVKM. This CDR3 has 14 amino acids. Deletions cut 9 bases from V and 8 bases from J, with 17 bases between. CDR3 nucleotides: TGTGCCAGTAGGACAACAAGTTTTTATTCACCCCTCCACTTT. Residues: CASRTTSFYSPLHF.

Only a few counts were recorded for this clone. The chain joins TRBV19 to TRBJ2-7; 8 nucleotides line up with TRBD1. CDR1 and CDR2 from the germline V gene are LNHDA and SQIVND (reference sequence). This CDR3 contains 14 residues. V was pared by 1 base and J by 5 bases, with 4 bases of the junction left unmatched. The CDR3 here is CASSIGAGGHEQYF. The CDR3 region has the DNA TGTGCCAGTAGTATAGGAGCAGGGGGCCACGAGCAGTACTTC.

V gene TRBV5-8 combines with J gene TRBJ2-5; D perhaps matches TRBD2 (6 bases). This CDR3 region has 14 residues. Trimming cost V 4 bases and J 5 bases, with 15 bases left between them. The V gene's germline CDR1 is SGHTS and CDR2 YDEGEE. The CDR3 region is CASSLRGRVETQYF. DNA for the CDR3: TGTGCCAGCAGCCTCCGGGGGAGAGTGGAGACCCAGTACTTC.

This clone has a handful of counts. The CDR3 nucleotides are TGTGCCAGCAGTGAAGGCGGAGCGAACACCGGGGAGCTGTTTTTT. Protein product: CASSEGGANTGELFF. V usage is TRBV6-1 and J usage is TRBJ2-2, with D uncertain. Germline-derived CDR1 and CDR2 are MNHNS and SASEGT. This CDR3 region has 15 residues. Trimming shortened V by 1 base and J by 0 bases, and 6 bases separated the two germline ends.

The chain carries TRBV6-1 and TRBJ2-5; 14 positions match TRBD2. From germline, CDR1 is MNHNS and CDR2 SASEGT. The CDR3 is made up of 15 amino acids. V dropped 8 bases and J dropped 5; count of bases not matched to a gene: 7. DNA of the CDR3: TGTGCCAGCGGGACTAGCGGGGGAGGAGGGGAGACCCAGTACTTC. It translates to CASGTSGGGGETQYF.

This clone has a handful of counts. The gene calls are TRBV5-1 and TRBJ1-1, with D possibly matching TRBD1 (5 bases). There are 15 residues in the CDR3. With 0 bases removed from V and 4 bases from J, the gap between germline ends came to 13 bases. From germline, CDR1 is SGHRS and CDR2 YFSETQ. CDR3 residues: CASSLVASGPTEAFF. The CDR3, as DNA: TGCGCCAGCAGCTTGGTGGCGTCAGGGCCCACTGAAGCTTTCTTT.

The V gene is TRBV5-5, the J gene TRBJ1-5; 8 nucleotides match TRBD1. CDR1 and CDR2 (germline): SGHKS, YYEKEE (reference sequence). Germline trimming cut 4 bases from V and 0 bases from J; bases unmatched to any gene: 9. The CDR3 runs 17 residues. CDR3 DNA: TGTGCCAGCAGCGCGGGGACAGGCCTCTATAGCAATCAGCCCCAGCATTTT. As protein: CASSAGTGLYSNQPQHF.

This clone has just a few counts. This chain connects TRBV28 to TRBJ1-1, with D tentatively TRBD1 (5 bases). This CDR3 region has 15 residues. CDR1 and CDR2 from the germline V gene are MDHEN and SYDVKM. V was cut by 0 bases and J by 1 base, with 9 bases left in between. CDR3 in amino acids: CASSLWGRENTEAFF. Here the CDR3 DNA reads TGTGCCAGCAGTTTATGGGGGCGAGAGAACACTGAAGCTTTCTTT.

The rearrangement links TRBV14 to TRBJ1-5; 8 nucleotides line up with TRBD1. The germline V gene encodes CDR1 SGHDN and CDR2 FVKESK. This CDR3 is 16 amino acids long. With V trimmed by 4 bases and J by 0 bases, 5 bases remained unmatched. CDR3 in DNA: TGTGCCAGCAGCCCCCGGACAGGGAATAGCAATCAGCCCCAGCATTTT. This gives the protein CASSPRTGNSNQPQHF.

The genes are TRBV7-9 and TRBJ2-1; maybe TRBD1 (6 bases). From germline, CDR1 is SEHNR and CDR2 FQNEAQ (reference sequence). There are 17 residues in the CDR3. V lost 3 bases, J lost 5 bases, and 20 bases lay in between. The CDR3 spells CASSFRTVQTPHNEQFF. The DNA for the CDR3 is TGTGCCAGCAGCTTCCGGACAGTCCAAACCCCACACAATGAGCAGTTCTTC. The full variable domain, with the rest looked up from reference TRBV7-9 and TRBJ2-1, is DTGVSQNPRHKITKRGQNVTFRCDPISEHNRLYWYRQTLGQGPEFLTYFQNEAQLEKSRLLSDRFSAERPKGSFSTLEIQRTEQGDSAMYLCASSFRTVQTPHNEQFFGPGTRLTVL.

The CDR3 DNA reads TGTGCCAGCCAACCGGACAGGGACACTGAAGCTTTCTTT. It translates to CASQPDRDTEAFF. This chain joins TRBV2 and TRBJ1-1; TRBD1 aligns across 8 bases. V lost 8 bases to trimming and J lost 3 bases; unmatched junction nucleotides: 5. The CDR3 loop spans 13 amino acids. CDR1 is SNHLY, CDR2 FYNNEI, per germline.

The V call is TRBV5-1, the J call TRBJ1-6, with a weak D call TRBD1 (5 bases). Germline CDR1 reads SGHRS; CDR2 reads YFSETQ. V gave up 7 bases and J gave up 3 bases, with 11 bases separating them. The CDR3 consists of 14 residues. The CDR3 DNA reads TGCGCCAGCCGTAGTGACAGCTATAATTCACCCCTCCACTTT. It is translated as CASRSDSYNSPLHF.

This clone was counted between two and nine times. The V and J genes are TRBV4-3 and TRBJ2-1; 8 positions match TRBD1. Unmatched junction bases numbered 1, after V lost 3 bases and J lost 3 bases. Germline V gene sequence: CDR1 LGHNA, CDR2 YSLEER. This CDR3 comprises 14 residues. CDR3 amino acids: CASSHGQGYNEQFF. The CDR3 DNA is TGCGCCAGCAGCCATGGACAGGGCTACAATGAGCAGTTCTTC.

The chain couples TRBV6-5 to TRBJ2-3, with D perhaps TRBD1 (5 bases). V lost 6 bases and J lost 2, with 12 bases in between. Per the germline V gene, CDR1 is MNHEY and CDR2 is SVGAGI. The CDR3 has 14 amino acids. The CDR3 DNA reads as TGTGCCAGCAGCCGCCAGGGCTCCACAGATACGCAGTATTTT. Its protein product is CASSRQGSTDTQYF.

This clone has a handful of counts. The CDR3, as DNA: TGTGTCAGAAGCTTAGCCCTTCCGGGGGGCAGAAAAGAGACCCAGTACTTC. As protein: CVRSLALPGGRKETQYF. The chain recombines TRBV7-5 with TRBJ2-5; TRBD2 reflects the table's D call only, with no check against the DNA. TRBV7-5 corresponds to a pseudogene. The CDR3 is 17 residues long.

The chain joins TRBV10-1 to TRBJ1-1; D is uncertain. The germline gives CDR1 WNHNN, CDR2 SYGVQD (reference sequence). This CDR3 comprises 15 residues. V gave up 7 bases and J gave up 1 base, with 16 bases separating them. The CDR3 sequence is CASNNGGGKNTEAFF. The CDR3, as DNA: TGCGCCAGCAACAACGGTGGAGGGAAGAACACTGAAGCTTTCTTT.

V is TRBV6-4 and J is TRBJ1-2; no definite D call. Germline CDR1 and CDR2: MRHNA and SNTAGT. Trimming took 2 bases from V and 1 from J, leaving 11 bases between them. CDR3 length: 15 amino acids. The CDR3 region is CASSDGEGFNYGYTF. The CDR3 DNA reads TGTGCCAGCAGTGACGGGGAGGGATTTAACTATGGCTACACCTTC.